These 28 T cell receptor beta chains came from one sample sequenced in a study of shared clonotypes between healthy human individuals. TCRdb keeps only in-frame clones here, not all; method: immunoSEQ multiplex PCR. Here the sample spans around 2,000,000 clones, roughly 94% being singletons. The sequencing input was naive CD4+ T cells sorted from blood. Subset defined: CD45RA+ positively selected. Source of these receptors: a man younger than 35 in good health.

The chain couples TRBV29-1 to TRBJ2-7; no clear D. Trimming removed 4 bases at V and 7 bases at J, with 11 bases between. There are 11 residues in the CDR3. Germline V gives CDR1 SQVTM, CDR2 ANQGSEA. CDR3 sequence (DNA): TGCAGCGTTGTGGTAGAAAGGGAGCAGTACTTC. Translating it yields CSVVVEREQYF.

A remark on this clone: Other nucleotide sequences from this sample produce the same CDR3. The CDR3 DNA is TGTGCCTGGAGTGTAGGGGTTAGCAATCAGCCCCAGCATTTT. Translating it yields CAWSVGVSNQPQHF. The V gene is TRBV30, the J gene TRBJ1-5; maybe TRBD1 (5 bases). This CDR3 is 14 amino acids long. Trimming took off 0 bases at V and 0 bases at J, with 6 bases between the two ends. CDR1 and CDR2 from the germline V gene are GTSNPN and SVGIG (reference sequence).

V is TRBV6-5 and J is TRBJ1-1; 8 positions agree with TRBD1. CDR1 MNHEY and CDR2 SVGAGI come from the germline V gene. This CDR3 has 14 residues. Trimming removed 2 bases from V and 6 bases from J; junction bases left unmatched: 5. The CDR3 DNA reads TGTGCCAGCAGTTACGACTACAGGGGGGCTGAAGCTTTCTTT. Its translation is CASSYDYRGAEAFF.

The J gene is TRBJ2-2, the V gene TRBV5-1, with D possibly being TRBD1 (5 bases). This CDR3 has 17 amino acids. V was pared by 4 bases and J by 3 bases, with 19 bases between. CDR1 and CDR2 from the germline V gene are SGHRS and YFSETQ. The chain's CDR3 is CASSPTGQGAYTGELFF. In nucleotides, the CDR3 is TGCGCCAGCAGCCCAACGGGTCAGGGCGCGTACACCGGGGAGCTGTTTTTT.

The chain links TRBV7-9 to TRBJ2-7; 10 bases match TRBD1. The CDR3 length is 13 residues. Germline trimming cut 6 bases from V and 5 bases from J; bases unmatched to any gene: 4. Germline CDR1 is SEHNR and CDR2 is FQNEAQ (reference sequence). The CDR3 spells CASRRQGADEQYF. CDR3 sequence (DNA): TGTGCCAGCAGACGACAGGGGGCGGACGAGCAGTACTTC.

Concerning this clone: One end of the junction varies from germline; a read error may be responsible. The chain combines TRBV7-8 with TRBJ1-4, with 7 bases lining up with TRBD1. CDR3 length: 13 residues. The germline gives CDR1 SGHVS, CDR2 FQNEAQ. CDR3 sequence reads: CASSNRGGEKLLF. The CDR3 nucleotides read TGTGCCAGCAGCAACAGGGGAGGTGAAAAACTGCTTTTT.

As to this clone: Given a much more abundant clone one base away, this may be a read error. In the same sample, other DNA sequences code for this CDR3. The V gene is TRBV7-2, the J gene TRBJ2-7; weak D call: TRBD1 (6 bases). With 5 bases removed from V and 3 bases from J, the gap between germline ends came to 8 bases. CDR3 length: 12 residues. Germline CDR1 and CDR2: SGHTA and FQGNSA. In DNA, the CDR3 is TGTGCCAGCAGCCAACAGGGCTACGAGCAGTACTTC. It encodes CASSQQGYEQYF.

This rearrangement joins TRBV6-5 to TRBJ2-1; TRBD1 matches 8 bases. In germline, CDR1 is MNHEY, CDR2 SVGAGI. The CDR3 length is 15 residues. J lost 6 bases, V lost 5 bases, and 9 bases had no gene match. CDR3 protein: CASSRQGITRNEQFF. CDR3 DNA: TGTGCCAGCAGTCGACAGGGGATAACTCGCAATGAGCAGTTCTTC.

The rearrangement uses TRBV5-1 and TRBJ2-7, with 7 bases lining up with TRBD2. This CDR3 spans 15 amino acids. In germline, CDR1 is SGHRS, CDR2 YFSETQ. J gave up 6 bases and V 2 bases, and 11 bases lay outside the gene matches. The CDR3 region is CASSFLLRGSGEQYF. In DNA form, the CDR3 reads TGCGCCAGCAGCTTCCTTTTACGCGGGAGTGGCGAGCAGTACTTC.

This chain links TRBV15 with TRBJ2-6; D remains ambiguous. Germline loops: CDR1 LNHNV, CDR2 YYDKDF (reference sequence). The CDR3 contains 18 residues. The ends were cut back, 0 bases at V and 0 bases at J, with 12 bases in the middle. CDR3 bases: TGTGCCACCAGCAGAGATATGGGCCTTAGCTCTGGGGCCAACGTCCTGACTTTC. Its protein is CATSRDMGLSSGANVLTF.

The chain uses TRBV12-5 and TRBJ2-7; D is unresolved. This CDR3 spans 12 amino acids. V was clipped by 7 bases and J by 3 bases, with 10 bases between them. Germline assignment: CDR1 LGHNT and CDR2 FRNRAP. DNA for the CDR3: TGTGCTAGTGCTTGGGTGGGCTACGAGCAGTACTTC. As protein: CASAWVGYEQYF.

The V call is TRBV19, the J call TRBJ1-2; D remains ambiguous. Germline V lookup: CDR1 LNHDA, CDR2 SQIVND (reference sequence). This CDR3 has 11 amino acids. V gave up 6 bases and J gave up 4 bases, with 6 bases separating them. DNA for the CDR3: TGTGCCAGTAGCCAGGTCTATGGCTACACCTTC. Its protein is CASSQVYGYTF.

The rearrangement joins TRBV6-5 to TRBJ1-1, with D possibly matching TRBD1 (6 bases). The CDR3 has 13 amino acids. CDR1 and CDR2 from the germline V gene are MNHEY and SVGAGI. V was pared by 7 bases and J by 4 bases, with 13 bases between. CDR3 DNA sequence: TGTGCCAGCACGGCACGGGGGGCCACTGAAGCTTTCTTT. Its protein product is CASTARGATEAFF.

The CDR3 loop reads CASSTDRATSGNTIYF. CDR3 DNA: TGTGCCAGCAGCACCGACCGGGCGACCTCTGGAAACACCATATATTTT. The V and J genes are TRBV9 and TRBJ1-3; D gene unclear. This CDR3 has 16 amino acids. The ends were cut back, 4 bases at V and 0 bases at J, with 14 bases in the middle. CDR1 and CDR2 from the germline V gene are SGDLS and YYNGEE.

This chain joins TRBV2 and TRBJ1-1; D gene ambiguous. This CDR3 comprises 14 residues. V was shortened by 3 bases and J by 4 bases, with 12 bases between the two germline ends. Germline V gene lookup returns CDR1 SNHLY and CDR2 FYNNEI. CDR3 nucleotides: TGTGCCAGCAGTGATGAGGTGGCGGGCACTGAAGCTTTCTTT. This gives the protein CASSDEVAGTEAFF.

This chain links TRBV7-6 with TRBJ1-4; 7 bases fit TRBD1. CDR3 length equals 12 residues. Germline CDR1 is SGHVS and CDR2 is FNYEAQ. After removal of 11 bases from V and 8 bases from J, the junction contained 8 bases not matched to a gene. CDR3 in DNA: TGTGCCGTGACAGGGATCCGAGAAAAACTGTTTTTT. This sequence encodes CAVTGIREKLFF.

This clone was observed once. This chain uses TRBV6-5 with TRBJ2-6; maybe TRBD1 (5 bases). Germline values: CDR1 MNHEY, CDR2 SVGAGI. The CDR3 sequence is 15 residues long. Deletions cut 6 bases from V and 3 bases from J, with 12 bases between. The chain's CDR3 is CASSPPRGGANVLTF. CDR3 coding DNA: TGTGCCAGCAGCCCACCTAGGGGTGGGGCCAACGTCCTGACTTTC.

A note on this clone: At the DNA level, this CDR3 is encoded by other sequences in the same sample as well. The CDR3 nucleotides read TGTGCCTGGAGTCAGCAAGAGACCCAGTACTTC. It specifies CAWSQQETQYF. The rearrangement joins TRBV30 to TRBJ2-5; D ambiguous. CDR3 length: 11 residues. V was trimmed by 2 bases and J by 2 bases, leaving 3 bases between them. CDR1 is GTSNPN, CDR2 SVGIG, per germline (reference sequence).

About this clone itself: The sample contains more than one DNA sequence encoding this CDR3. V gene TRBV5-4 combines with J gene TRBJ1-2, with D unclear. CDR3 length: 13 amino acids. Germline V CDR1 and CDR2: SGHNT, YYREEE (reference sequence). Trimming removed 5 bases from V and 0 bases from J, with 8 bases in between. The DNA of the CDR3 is TGTGCCAGCAGTCTCACAGCTAACTATGGCTACACCTTC. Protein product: CASSLTANYGYTF.

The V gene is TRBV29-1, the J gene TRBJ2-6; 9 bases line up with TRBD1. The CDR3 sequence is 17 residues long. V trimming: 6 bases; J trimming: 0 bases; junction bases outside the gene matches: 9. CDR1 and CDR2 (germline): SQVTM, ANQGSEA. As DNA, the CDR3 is TGCAGCGTAGCCCGGGGGACAGGGATCTCTGGGGCCAACGTCCTGACTTTC. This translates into CSVARGTGISGANVLTF.

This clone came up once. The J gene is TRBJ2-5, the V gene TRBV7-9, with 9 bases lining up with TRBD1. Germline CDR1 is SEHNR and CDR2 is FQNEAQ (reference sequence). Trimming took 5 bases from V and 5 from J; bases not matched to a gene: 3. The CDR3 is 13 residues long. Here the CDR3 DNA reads TGTGCCAGCAGCACGGGACAGGGCGAGACCCAGTACTTC. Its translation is CASSTGQGETQYF.

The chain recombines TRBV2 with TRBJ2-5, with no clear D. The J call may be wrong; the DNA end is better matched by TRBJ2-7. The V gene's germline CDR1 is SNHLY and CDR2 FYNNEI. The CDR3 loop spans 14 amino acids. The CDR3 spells CASSESRLSYEQYF. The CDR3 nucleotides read TGTGCCAGCAGTGAATCCAGATTATCCTACGAGCAGTACTTC.

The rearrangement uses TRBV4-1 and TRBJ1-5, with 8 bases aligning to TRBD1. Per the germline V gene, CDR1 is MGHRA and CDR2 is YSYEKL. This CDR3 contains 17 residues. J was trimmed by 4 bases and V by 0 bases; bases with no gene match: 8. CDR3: CASSQDYLQGENQPQHF. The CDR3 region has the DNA TGCGCCAGCAGCCAAGATTACTTACAGGGGGAAAATCAGCCCCAGCATTTT.

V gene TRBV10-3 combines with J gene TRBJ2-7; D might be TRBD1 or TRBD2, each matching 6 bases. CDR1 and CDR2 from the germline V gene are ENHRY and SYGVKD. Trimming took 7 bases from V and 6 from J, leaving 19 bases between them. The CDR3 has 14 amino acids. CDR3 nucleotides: TGTGCCATCACCCCGGGGGATTCGGGGGCCGAGCAGTACTTC. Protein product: CAITPGDSGAEQYF.

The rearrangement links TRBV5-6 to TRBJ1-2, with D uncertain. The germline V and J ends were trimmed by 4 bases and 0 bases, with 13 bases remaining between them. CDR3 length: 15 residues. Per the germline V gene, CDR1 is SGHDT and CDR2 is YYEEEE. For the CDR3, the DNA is TGTGCCAGCAGCCCCCAAGGCGGGGCTAACTATGGCTACACCTTC. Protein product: CASSPQGGANYGYTF.

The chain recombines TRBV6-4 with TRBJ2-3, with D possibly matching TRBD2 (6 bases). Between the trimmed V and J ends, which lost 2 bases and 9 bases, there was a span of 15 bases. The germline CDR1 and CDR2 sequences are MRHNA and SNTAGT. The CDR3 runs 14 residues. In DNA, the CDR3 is TGTGCCAGCAGTGACGGAGGGGCATATCACACGCAGTATTTT. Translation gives CASSDGGAYHTQYF.

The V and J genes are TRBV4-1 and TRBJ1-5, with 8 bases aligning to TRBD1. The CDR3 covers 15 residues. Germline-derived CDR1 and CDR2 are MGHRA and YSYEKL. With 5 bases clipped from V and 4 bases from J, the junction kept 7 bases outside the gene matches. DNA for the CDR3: TGCGCCAGCAGCTATGCGACAGGGGCTAATCAGCCCCAGCATTTT. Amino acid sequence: CASSYATGANQPQHF.

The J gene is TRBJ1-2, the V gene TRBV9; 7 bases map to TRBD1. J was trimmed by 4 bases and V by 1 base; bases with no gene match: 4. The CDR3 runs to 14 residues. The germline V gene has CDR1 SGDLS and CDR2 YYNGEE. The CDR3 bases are TGTGCCAGCAGCGTAACGGGACAGCGCTATGGCTACACCTTC. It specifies CASSVTGQRYGYTF.